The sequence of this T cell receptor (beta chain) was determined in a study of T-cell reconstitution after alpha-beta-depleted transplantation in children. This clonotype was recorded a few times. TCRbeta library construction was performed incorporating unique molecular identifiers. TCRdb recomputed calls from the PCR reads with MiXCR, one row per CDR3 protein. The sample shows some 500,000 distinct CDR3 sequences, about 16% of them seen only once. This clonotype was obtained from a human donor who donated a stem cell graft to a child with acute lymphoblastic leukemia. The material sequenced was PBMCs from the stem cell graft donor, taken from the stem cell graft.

The CDR3 spells CASSVQVPGNTIYF. DNA of the CDR3: TGTGCCAGCAGTGTGCAGGTGCCAGGAAACACCATATATTTT. The genes are TRBV2 and TRBJ1-3, with D unresolved. This CDR3 contains 14 residues. Germline V gene sequence: CDR1 SNHLY, CDR2 FYNNEI. Between the trimmed V and J ends, which lost 4 bases and 4 bases, there was a span of 11 bases.